This TCR beta chain was identified in a study of blood T cell repertoires in COVID-19. The germline CDR1 and CDR2 sequences are LNHNV and YYDKDF (reference sequence). CDR3 length: 18 residues. The V gene lost 1 base and the J gene lost 1 base, with 19 bases spanning the gap. The assay was immunoSEQ multiplex PCR, and TCRdb's table has in-frame clones only and misses some. The repertoire has roughly 150,000 clones, 80% to 85% of them found once; the top ten carry about 5.2%. Sequencing was done on a sample of PBMCs or T cells enriched from blood (not recorded which). This chain connects TRBV15 to TRBJ1-2, with a weak D call TRBD1 (5 bases). The TCR originated in a man between 65 and 79 years old who had been exposed to COVID-19. This CDR3 reads CATSRARGLVVGNYGYTF. CDR3 nucleotides: TGTGCCACCAGCAGAGCGCGGGGGTTGGTGGTGGGTAACTATGGCTACACCTTC.